This T cell receptor beta chain emerged from a study of blood T cell repertoires in COVID-19. Overall study context: There were acute and convalescent COVID-19 samples, and they came from the United States, Italy and Spain. PBMCs, B-cell-depleted T cells, or T cells were the source of the cDNA or gDNA that made up the material.

Per the original data handling: Reference gene primer amplification yielded estimated nucleated cell counts. Profiling relied on immunoSEQ multiplex PCR, and the TCRdb table lists in-frame clones only, not all of them. The D gene and trimming were derived from the DNA, and the V and J assignments and clone size from that table. This table holds under 60,000 clones, 90% found once. Sequenced material: peripheral blood. This clonotype originated in a human donor in a cohort sampled during active COVID-19.

Here the CDR3 DNA reads TGCGCCAGCAGCTTGGCCAGGTCAGAAGATACGCAGTATTTT. Translation: CASSLARSEDTQYF. The chain is built from TRBV5-1 and TRBJ2-3, with D hard to call. Trimming shortened V by 0 bases and J by 5 bases, and 10 bases separated the two germline ends. The CDR3 has 14 residues. The V gene's germline CDR1 is SGHRS and CDR2 YFSETQ.